This T cell receptor (beta chain) stems from a study of T cells in localized non-small cell lung cancer. Regarding the study as a whole: In adjacent lung, a median approximately 60 of the top 100 tumor clones were found.

Generated by immunoSEQ multiplex PCR, the TCRdb table keeps only in-frame clones and is missing some. The sample has 75,000 to 95,000 clones, around 81% seen once. With respect to this clone: What it binds is not known.

V lost 5 bases to trimming and J lost 5 bases; unmatched junction nucleotides: 5. This CDR3 has 15 residues. Germline CDR1 is LNHDA and CDR2 is SQIVND (reference sequence). This sample comprised PBMCs, obtained before any cancer treatment. The receptor was isolated from a man aged 40 to 69 with stage II squamous cell lung carcinoma. The chain employs TRBV19 and TRBJ1-4; 10 bases map to TRBD1. The CDR3 here is CASSSWTGGNEKLFF. CDR3 nucleotide sequence: TGTGCCAGTAGTTCATGGACAGGGGGAAATGAAAAACTGTTTTTT.